The present T cell receptor beta chain was sequenced within a study of glioma-infiltrating T cells. Using RNA template, CDR3s of TCR alpha and beta were amplified with iRepertoire arm-PCR. One-step reverse transcription and amplification started from approximately 100-400 ng of tissue mRNA or PBMC total RNA. One entry per CDR3 protein, called by TCRdb with MiXCR from the multiplex PCR reads. The top ten clones hold 50% to 65% of a sample with about 450 distinct CDR3 sequences, around 31% of them seen once. Germline-derived CDR1 and CDR2 are SGHDN and FVKESK. This CDR3 is 18 amino acids long. Deletions cut 3 bases from V and 0 bases from J, with 21 bases between. By share, this clonotype ranks as medium-sized.

Input material: glioma tissue, nonneoplastic brain tissue, or PBMCs (not recorded which). The J gene is TRBJ2-7, the V gene TRBV14, with D perhaps being TRBD1 or TRBD2 (6 bases each). This TCR came from a human donor with low-grade glioma or glioblastoma, undergoing nonglioma brain surgery, or in good health (not recorded which). The DNA for the CDR3 is TGTGCCAGCAGCCATTCCTGGGGGTCCGGGGGCAGCTCCTACGAGCAGTACTTC. Translation: CASSHSWGSGGSSYEQYF.